This TCR beta chain was identified during a study of molecular identifiers for immune sequencing clone quantification. The wider study: RNA from around 20,000 or 100,000 naive CD8 cells was split five ways in replicates, with four sequenced. The study, taken as a whole, reports: Clones above 20 RNA copies contained over 97% of effector molecules but under 1% of naive ones.

Using a CD8+CD4-CCR7+CD45RA+ phenotype, naive CD8 T cells were sorted. CDR1 is WNHNN and CDR2 is SYGVQD in the germline V gene (reference sequence). This CDR3 is 14 amino acids long. Trimming took 4 bases from V and 1 from J, leaving 11 bases between them. Remarks on this clonotype: The antigen is unknown.

Library preparation followed earlier protocols using designated TCR primers. One entry per CDR3 protein results from TCRdb running MiXCR on the PCR reads. The data show about 500,000 distinct CDR3 sequences, roughly 26% seen once. The receptor was derived from a human donor in good health. Some libraries in this study had Jurkat cell RNA spiked in. The sequencing input was naive CD8+ T cells from blood, with Jurkat cell RNA spiked in. Subset described: FACS-sorted CD8+CD4-CCR7+CD45RA+ naive T cells. J is TRBJ2-7 and V is TRBV10-1; a possible D gene is TRBD1 (6 bases). The CDR3 loop reads CASSGTGQSYEQYF. The CDR3 nucleotides are TGCGCCAGCAGTGGCACTGGACAGTCCTACGAGCAGTACTTC.